This T cell receptor beta chain was identified in a study of T-cell reconstitution after alpha-beta-depleted transplantation in children. Preparation of the TCRbeta library was carried out with unique molecular identifiers. Each CDR3 protein gets one entry after TCRdb re-called the PCR reads with MiXCR. This table holds hundreds of thousands of distinct CDR3 sequences, around 9.5% found once. Trimming cost V 0 bases and J 4 bases, with 10 bases left between them. There are 14 residues in the CDR3. From germline, CDR1 is ENHRY and CDR2 SYGVKD. The gene calls are TRBV10-3 and TRBJ2-7; no firm D call. Sequenced material: PBMCs from the stem cell graft donor, taken from the stem cell graft. This TCR was sampled from a human donor who donated a stem cell graft to a child with acute lymphoblastic leukemia. This CDR3 reads CAISESGVGYEQYF. CDR3 nucleotides: TGTGCCATCAGTGAGTCGGGCGTAGGATACGAGCAGTACTTC.